This TCR beta chain is from a study of prognosis after radiotherapy for stage I lung cancer. Study in general: Therapy that ran concurrently with stereotactic body radiotherapy was given to no patient. Distant metastases showed up in a handful of patients after radiotherapy, at a median of around 7 months, while roughly 16 showed no significant progression.

Germline V gene lookup returns CDR1 LNHDA and CDR2 SQIVND (reference sequence). The CDR3 length is 18 residues. Germline trimming cut 5 bases from V and 7 bases from J; bases unmatched to any gene: 20. Two rounds of multiplex PCR amplified TCR beta CDR3 from genomic DNA. The use of primers specific to each TRBV and TRBJ gene characterized first-round PCR. TCRdb passed the multiplex PCR reads through MiXCR, listing each CDR3 protein once. The table has around 30,000 distinct CDR3 sequences, approximately 36% seen once. At each of two time points, approximately 5.7 milliliters of venous blood were taken.

Sequencing was performed on PBMCs, taken before or after stereotactic body radiation therapy (not recorded which). The clonotype comes from a donor over 45 with non-small cell lung cancer. J is TRBJ1-1 and V is TRBV19; 9 bases align to TRBD1. CDR3 sequence: CASSPTFLHTGGAVEAFF. For the CDR3, the DNA is TGTGCCAGTAGTCCTACCTTCCTACATACAGGGGGCGCGGTTGAAGCTTTCTTT.